The clone carrying this TCR beta chain has a count of ten or more. Its specificity is unknown. The study drew donors from healthy Caucasian individuals in Russia aged roughly 6 to 90. Combining a sample-barcoded 5' primer with a J-beta primer mix, a second PCR ran for about 7 to 11 cycles. One entry per CDR3 protein, called by TCRdb with MiXCR from the 5' RACE reads. The sample shows approximately 1.5 million distinct CDR3 sequences, roughly 43% of them seen only once. This specimen comes from a study of blood T cells in healthy people across ages. General observations from the study: With age, beta diversity per million T cells declined roughly linearly, significantly by approximately 40. Naive CD4+ cells and diversity were both higher in long-lived donors than in aged donors.

The receptor was derived from a woman aged 18-29 years in good health. Sequencing was performed on blood.

CDR3 region: CASSAEKVNQPQHF. In nucleotides, the CDR3 is TGTGCCAGCAGTGCCGAGAAGGTAAATCAGCCCCAGCATTTT. V gene TRBV12-3 or TRBV12-4 combines with J gene TRBJ1-5; D remains ambiguous. CDR3 length equals 14 residues. The V gene lost 5 bases and the J gene lost 4 bases, with 12 bases spanning the gap.